Listed below are T cell receptor beta chains from one sample, sequenced in a study of cytomegalovirus exposure and HLA in healthy donors. Clones were sequenced by immunoSEQ multiplex PCR, and TCRdb holds only the in-frame ones, with some missing. The repertoire holds 110,000 to 150,000 clones, with around 72% as singletons. Sample: PBMCs. The receptors shown here come from a middle-aged man in good health and CMV-seronegative. CDR3s include the opening cysteine and the closing phenylalanine or tryptophan. The D gene is left open where the match is weak. Clone size is stated in some rows and not others, as once, few, many or a class when expanded.

cdr3_aa,cdr3_nt,j_call,clone_size,v_call,d_call
CASRGGNGYEQYF,TGTGCCAGCAGGGGGGGGAATGGGTACGAGCAGTACTTC,TRBJ2-7,.,TRBV11-3,TRBD2
CATRGRPSYNEQFF,TGTGCCACCAGAGGGAGGCCCTCCTACAATGAGCAGTTCTTC,TRBJ2-1,few,TRBV15,.
CASSPTVNSNQPQNF,TGTGCCAGCAGCCCGACGGTTAATAGCAATCAGCCCCAGAATTTT,TRBJ1-5,.,TRBV6-1,.
CASSQSGRVKDEQFF,TGTGCCAGCAGCCAAAGCGGGAGAGTGAAAGATGAGCAGTTCTTC,TRBJ2-1,.,TRBV13,TRBD2
CASSLQGIPYEQYF,TGCGCCAGCAGCTTACAGGGAATCCCCTACGAGCAGTACTTC,TRBJ2-7,.,TRBV5-1,.
CASSLTGTNTEAFF,TGTGCCAGCAGCTTAACAGGCACGAACACTGAAGCTTTCTTT,TRBJ1-1,.,TRBV7-2,.
CASIERENTGELFF,TGTGCCAGCATCGAGCGGGAGAACACCGGGGAGCTGTTTTTT,TRBJ2-2,.,TRBV2,TRBD2
CAISEQGNYGYTF,TGTGCCATCAGTGAACAGGGGAACTATGGCTACACCTTC,TRBJ1-2,few,TRBV10-3,TRBD1
CASSQIRFEQYF,TGTGCCAGCAGTCAAATACGGTTCGAGCAGTACTTC,TRBJ2-7,.,TRBV28,.
CASSYRDSNSPLHF,TGTGCCAGCAGTTACCGGGACAGTAATTCACCCCTCCACTTT,TRBJ1-6,.,TRBV6-5,TRBD1
CASSPRTGSGQPQHF,TGTGCCAGCAGTCCCCGGACAGGGAGCGGTCAGCCCCAGCATTTT,TRBJ1-5,.,TRBV27,TRBD1
CASSASPFDRGRYNEQFF,TGTGCCAGTAGTGCCTCTCCCTTCGACAGGGGTAGATACAATGAGCAGTTCTTC,TRBJ2-1,once,TRBV19,TRBD1
CASSHDRGVTEAFF,TGTGCCAGCAGCCACGACAGGGGGGTTACTGAAGCTTTCTTT,TRBJ1-1,.,TRBV5-4,TRBD1
CASSTNTGELFF,TGTGCCAGCAGTACGAACACCGGGGAGCTGTTTTTT,TRBJ2-2,.,TRBV9,.
CASAAEETQYF,TGTGCTAGTGCCGCGGAAGAGACCCAGTACTTC,TRBJ2-5,few,TRBV12-5,.
CASSQERGLAGGLGEQYF,TGTGCCAGCAGCCAAGAAAGAGGGCTAGCGGGGGGCCTGGGCGAGCAGTACTTC,TRBJ2-7,few,TRBV4-2,TRBD2
CASSLQIHQPQHF,TGTGCCAGCAGCCTCCAGATTCATCAGCCCCAGCATTTT,TRBJ1-5,.,TRBV4-2,.
CASSPLGQAITEAFF,TGTGCCAGCTCACCATTGGGGCAGGCGATCACTGAAGCTTTCTTT,TRBJ1-1,.,TRBV18,.
CAWSMTGGGAFF,TGTGCCTGGAGTATGACAGGGGGGGGTGCTTTCTTT,TRBJ1-1,once,TRBV30,TRBD1
CASSFQGARLRNEQFF,TGCGCCAGCAGCTTTCAGGGGGCTAGATTGAGGAATGAGCAGTTCTTC,TRBJ2-1,.,TRBV5-1,TRBD1
CASRGQVFYEQYF,TGCGCCAGCAGGGGACAGGTCTTCTACGAGCAGTACTTC,TRBJ2-7,.,TRBV23-1,TRBD1
CASSQVRGTGETQYF,TGCGCCAGCAGCCAAGTACGTGGGACAGGTGAGACCCAGTACTTC,TRBJ2-5,.,TRBV4-1,TRBD1
CSYRTGGDGYPF,TGCAGCTACCGGACAGGGGGAGATGGCTACCCCTTC,TRBJ1-2,.,TRBV29-1,TRBD1
CASSYVSRGRNTEAFF,TGTGCCAGCAGTTACGTCTCGAGGGGGCGGAACACTGAAGCTTTCTTT,TRBJ1-1,few,TRBV6-5,TRBD1
CVSRDSGGYEQYF,TGTGTCAGCAGAGACTCTGGTGGATACGAGCAGTACTTC,TRBJ2-7,.,TRBV6-1,.
CASSLGGGNTQYF,TGTGCCAGCAGTCTCGGCGGGGGGAATACGCAGTATTTT,TRBJ2-3,.,TRBV27,TRBD2
CAWSRDRGLLAKNIQYF,TGTGCCTGGAGTAGGGACAGGGGTTTGTTAGCCAAAAACATTCAGTACTTC,TRBJ2-4,.,TRBV30,TRBD1
CASSLRLFPYEQYF,TGTGCCAGCAGCCTTCGACTGTTCCCCTACGAGCAGTACTTC,TRBJ2-7,.,TRBV7-2,.
CASKTQGVRTEAFF,TGCGCCAGCAAAACTCAAGGGGTTCGCACTGAAGCTTTCTTT,TRBJ1-1,.,TRBV5-1,.
CASSGQVQLFF,TGTGCCAGTAGTGGGCAGGTTCAACTGTTTTTT,TRBJ1-4,.,TRBV19,.
CASKGQGTNYGYTF,TGTGCCAGCAAGGGACAGGGGACTAACTATGGCTACACCTTC,TRBJ1-2,few,TRBV19,TRBD1
CASSFGRRGEQFF,TGTGCCAGCAGCTTTGGACGGAGGGGTGAGCAGTTCTTC,TRBJ2-1,.,TRBV7-2,.
CASSPGQGAYEQYF,TGCGCCAGCAGCCCGGGACAGGGGGCCTACGAGCAGTACTTC,TRBJ2-7,few,TRBV5-1,TRBD1
CASSQLRVGGELFF,TGCGCCAGCAGCCAGCTGAGGGTCGGCGGGGAGCTGTTTTTT,TRBJ2-2,.,TRBV4-3,.
CTSSQGHSYEQYF,TGCACCAGCAGCCAGGGACACTCCTACGAGCAGTACTTC,TRBJ2-7,.,TRBV1,.
CASSLVRQGPYEQYF,TGTGCCAGCAGCTTGGTACGACAGGGCCCCTACGAGCAGTACTTC,TRBJ2-7,.,TRBV5-6,TRBD1
CASSATLLATNEKLFF,TGTGCCAGCAGCGCGACTTTACTGGCAACTAATGAAAAACTGTTTTTT,TRBJ1-4,few,TRBV9,.
CASSYNPQANTEAFF,TGTGCCAGCAGTTACAACCCACAGGCGAACACTGAAGCTTTCTTT,TRBJ1-1,.,TRBV6-5,.
CASSGGTPEGETQYF,TGCGCCAGCAGCGGGGGGACGCCGGAGGGAGAGACCCAGTACTTC,TRBJ2-5,.,TRBV5-1,.
CAWSVARVTEAFF,TGTGCCTGGAGTGTCGCCAGGGTAACTGAAGCTTTCTTT,TRBJ1-1,few,TRBV30,.
CASSQSTFVGQETQYF,TGCGCCAGCAGCCAAAGCACCTTTGTCGGCCAAGAGACCCAGTACTTC,TRBJ2-5,.,TRBV4-1,.
CASTGAGETQYF,TGTGCCAGCACAGGGGCCGGGGAGACCCAGTACTTC,TRBJ2-5,few,TRBV6-1,.
CASSISGTDSGYEQYF,TGTGCCAGTAGTATAAGTGGGACAGACTCTGGGTACGAGCAGTACTTC,TRBJ2-7,.,TRBV19,TRBD1
CASSYWGTGGSEAFF,TGTGCCAGCAGTTACTGGGGGACAGGGGGTTCTGAAGCTTTCTTT,TRBJ1-1,.,TRBV2,TRBD1
CASSVVGSGTGELFF,TGTGCCAGCAGCGTAGTAGGGAGCGGCACCGGGGAGCTGTTTTTT,TRBJ2-2,.,TRBV9,.
CASSNLSGGDTQYF,TGTGCCAGCAGCAACCTCTCGGGGGGGGATACGCAGTATTTT,TRBJ2-3,few,TRBV7-2,TRBD2
CASSGDESYEQYF,TGTGCCAGCAGCGGAGACGAGAGTTACGAGCAGTACTTC,TRBJ2-7,.,TRBV2,.
CASSPGTSGGFYTGELFF,TGTGCCAGCAGCCCAGGGACTAGCGGGGGATTTTACACCGGGGAGCTGTTTTTT,TRBJ2-2,.,TRBV7-9,TRBD2
CASSSTFASTDTQYF,TGTGCCAGCAGCTCTACGTTTGCGTCGACAGATACGCAGTATTTT,TRBJ2-3,.,TRBV7-6,.